One and the same sample provided the 9 T cell receptor beta chains below, sequenced in a study of cytomegalovirus exposure and HLA in healthy donors. The PCR was carried out with 60 Vbeta primers and 13 Jbeta primers. Sequencing was performed with immunoSEQ multiplex PCR; in TCRdb, only in-frame clones are kept and a portion is missing. Its table records approximately 120,000 clones. Sequencing input: PBMCs. The receptors originated from a man aged 35-49 years in good health and CMV-seronegative.

The V call is TRBV5-1, the J call TRBJ2-1, with TRBD2 matching over 7 bases. The CDR3 is 16 residues long. The J segment lost 0 bases and the V segment lost 0 bases, leaving 3 bases of the junction unmatched. CDR1 is SGHRS, CDR2 YFSETQ, per germline. The DNA of the CDR3 is TGCGCCAGCAGCTTGGAGGGCGGGAGCTCCTACAATGAGCAGTTCTTC. Amino acid sequence: CASSLEGGSSYNEQFF.

The gene calls are TRBV5-4 and TRBJ2-5; 12 bases line up with TRBD1. V shed 0 bases and J 5 bases; nucleotides not matched to a gene: 2. The CDR3 runs 15 residues. Germline V gene lookup returns CDR1 SGHNT and CDR2 YYREEE (reference sequence). CDR3 in amino acids: CASSLGDRGPETQYF. DNA of the CDR3: TGTGCCAGCAGCTTGGGGGACAGGGGGCCGGAGACCCAGTACTTC.

The chain links TRBV6-1 to TRBJ2-5; 8 nucleotides line up with TRBD1. The J call may be in error: the DNA end matches TRBJ2-7 better. Germline CDR1 MNHNS, CDR2 SASEGT. This CDR3 comprises 15 residues. CDR3 bases: TGTGCCAGCAGTGAAGGGACAGGGCTCTCCTACGAGCAGTACTTC. This encodes CASSEGTGLSYEQYF.

The chain couples TRBV28 to TRBJ2-7; tentatively, D is TRBD1 (5 bases). Germline V CDR1 and CDR2: MDHEN, SYDVKM. The CDR3 is 13 amino acids. Trimming removed 8 bases at V and 0 bases at J, with 11 bases between. As DNA, the CDR3 is TGTGCCAGCCGTCAGACAGCCTCCTACGAGCAGTACTTC. It yields the protein CASRQTASYEQYF.

The chain has TRBV5-1 and TRBJ1-2, with 9 bases matching TRBD1. This CDR3 comprises 13 residues. Germline CDR1 SGHRS, CDR2 YFSETQ. The trim removed 5 bases at V and 8 bases at J, leaving 7 bases unmatched. The CDR3, as DNA: TGCGCCAGCAGATCGGACAGGGGCGAAGGCTACACCTTC. Translation: CASRSDRGEGYTF.

The chain recombines TRBV7-2 with TRBJ2-1, with D possibly being TRBD1 (6 bases). The V end lost 3 bases, the J end lost 3 bases, and 9 bases lay between the germline ends. This CDR3 contains 14 residues. Germline loops: CDR1 SGHTA, CDR2 FQGNSA. CDR3 residues: CASSFQGIYNEQFF. In DNA form, the CDR3 reads TGTGCCAGCAGCTTCCAGGGGATCTACAATGAGCAGTTCTTC.

The rearrangement links TRBV7-2 to TRBJ2-3; 8 bases fit TRBD2. The V and J ends lost 4 bases and 4 bases, in that order; junction bases with no gene match: 10. Germline CDR1 SGHTA, CDR2 FQGNSA. The CDR3 is made up of 16 amino acids. The CDR3 DNA is TGTGCCAGCAGCTACTGGGGCGGGAGGTCCCCAGATACGCAGTATTTT. As protein: CASSYWGGRSPDTQYF.

As DNA, the CDR3 is TGCGCCAGCAGCTTGGCCGGATGGGACAGGGACTTCTCTGGAAACACCATATATTTT. This encodes CASSLAGWDRDFSGNTIYF. The rearrangement uses TRBV5-1 and TRBJ1-3; 9 nucleotides match TRBD1. In germline, CDR1 is SGHRS, CDR2 YFSETQ. The CDR3 consists of 19 residues. The V gene end was trimmed by 0 bases and the J gene end by 0 bases; junction bases not matched to a gene: 10.

The V and J genes are TRBV7-2 and TRBJ1-4, with 7 bases lining up with TRBD1. After removal of 1 base from V and 4 bases from J, the junction contained 3 bases not matched to a gene. CDR1 SGHTA and CDR2 FQGNSA come from the germline V gene. The CDR3 is made up of 15 amino acids. The CDR3 here is CASSLGYRGNEKLFF. The CDR3 DNA reads TGTGCCAGCAGCTTAGGATACAGGGGTAATGAAAAACTGTTTTTT.